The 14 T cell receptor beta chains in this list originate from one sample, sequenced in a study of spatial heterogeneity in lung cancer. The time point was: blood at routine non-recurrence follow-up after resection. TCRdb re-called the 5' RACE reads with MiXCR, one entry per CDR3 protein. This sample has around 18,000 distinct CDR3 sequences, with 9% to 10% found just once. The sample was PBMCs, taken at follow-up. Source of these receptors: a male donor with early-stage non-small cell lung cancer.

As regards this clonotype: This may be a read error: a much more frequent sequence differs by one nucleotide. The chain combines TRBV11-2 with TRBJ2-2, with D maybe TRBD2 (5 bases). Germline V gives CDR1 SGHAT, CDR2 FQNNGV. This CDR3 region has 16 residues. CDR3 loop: CVSSPGLSGNTGELFF. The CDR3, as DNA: TGTGTCAGCAGCCCTGGGTTATCGGGAAACACCGGGGAGCTGTTTTTT.

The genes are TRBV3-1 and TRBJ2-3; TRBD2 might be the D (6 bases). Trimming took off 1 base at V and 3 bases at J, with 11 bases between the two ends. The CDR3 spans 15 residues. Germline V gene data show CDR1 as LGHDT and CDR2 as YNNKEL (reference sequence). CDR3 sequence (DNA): TGTGCCAGCAGCCAAGGGGGCGGGGAGACAGATACGCAGTATTTT. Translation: CASSQGGGETDTQYF.

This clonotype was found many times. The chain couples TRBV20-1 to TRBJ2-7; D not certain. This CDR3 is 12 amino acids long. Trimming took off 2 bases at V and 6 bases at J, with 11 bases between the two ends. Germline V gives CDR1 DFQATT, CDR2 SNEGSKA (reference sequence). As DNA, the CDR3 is TGCAGTGCTAGACCCGGGTTAGTCGAGCAGTACTTC. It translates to CSARPGLVEQYF.

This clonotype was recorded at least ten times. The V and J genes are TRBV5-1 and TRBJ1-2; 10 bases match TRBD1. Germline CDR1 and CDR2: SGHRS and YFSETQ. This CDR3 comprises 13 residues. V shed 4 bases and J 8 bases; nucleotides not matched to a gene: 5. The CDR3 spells CASSRDRGFGYTF. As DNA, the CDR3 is TGCGCCAGCAGCCGGGACAGGGGATTCGGCTACACCTTC.

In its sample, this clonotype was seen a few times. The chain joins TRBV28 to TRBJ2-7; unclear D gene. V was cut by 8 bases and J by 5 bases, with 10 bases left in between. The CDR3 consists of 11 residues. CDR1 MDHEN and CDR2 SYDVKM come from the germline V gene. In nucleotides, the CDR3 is TGTGCCAGCTCCCGGCGGAACGAGCAGTACTTC. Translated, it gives CASSRRNEQYF.

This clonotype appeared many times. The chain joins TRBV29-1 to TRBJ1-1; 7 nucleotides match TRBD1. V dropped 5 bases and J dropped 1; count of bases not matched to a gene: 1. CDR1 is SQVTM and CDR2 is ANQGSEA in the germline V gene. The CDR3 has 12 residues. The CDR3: CSVWTGNTEAFF. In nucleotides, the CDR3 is TGCAGCGTTTGGACAGGGAACACTGAAGCTTTCTTT.

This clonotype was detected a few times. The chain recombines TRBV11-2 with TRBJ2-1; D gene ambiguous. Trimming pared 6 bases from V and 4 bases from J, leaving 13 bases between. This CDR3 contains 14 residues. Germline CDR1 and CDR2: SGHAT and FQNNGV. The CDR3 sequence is CASSIGVAYNEQFF. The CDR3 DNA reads TGTGCCAGCAGTATTGGGGTAGCTTACAATGAGCAGTTCTTC.

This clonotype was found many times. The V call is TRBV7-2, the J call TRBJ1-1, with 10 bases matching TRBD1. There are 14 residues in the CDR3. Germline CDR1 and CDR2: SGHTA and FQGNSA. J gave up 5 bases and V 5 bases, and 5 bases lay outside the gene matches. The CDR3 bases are TGTGCCAGCAGCGACAGGGGGCGCCGGACTGAAGCTTTCTTT. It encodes CASSDRGRRTEAFF.

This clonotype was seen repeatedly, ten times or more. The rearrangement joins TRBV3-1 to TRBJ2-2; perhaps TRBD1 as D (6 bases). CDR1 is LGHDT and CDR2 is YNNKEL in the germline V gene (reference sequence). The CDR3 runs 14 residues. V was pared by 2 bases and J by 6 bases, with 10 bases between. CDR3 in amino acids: CASSQYRQAGELFF. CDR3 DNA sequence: TGTGCCAGCAGCCAATACCGACAGGCCGGGGAGCTGTTTTTT.

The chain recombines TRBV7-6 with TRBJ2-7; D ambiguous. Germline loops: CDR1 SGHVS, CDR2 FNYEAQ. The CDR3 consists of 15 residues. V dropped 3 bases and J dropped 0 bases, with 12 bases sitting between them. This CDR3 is CASSLGPPPSYEQYF. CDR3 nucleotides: TGTGCCAGCAGCTTGGGCCCGCCCCCCTCCTACGAGCAGTACTTC.

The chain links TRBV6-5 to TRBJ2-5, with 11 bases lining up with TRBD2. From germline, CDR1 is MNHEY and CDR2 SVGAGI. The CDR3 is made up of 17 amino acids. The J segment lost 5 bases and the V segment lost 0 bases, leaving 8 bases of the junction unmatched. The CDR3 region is CASSYSWRVAGGETQYF. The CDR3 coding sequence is TGTGCCAGCAGTTACTCGTGGCGGGTAGCGGGAGGGGAGACCCAGTACTTC.

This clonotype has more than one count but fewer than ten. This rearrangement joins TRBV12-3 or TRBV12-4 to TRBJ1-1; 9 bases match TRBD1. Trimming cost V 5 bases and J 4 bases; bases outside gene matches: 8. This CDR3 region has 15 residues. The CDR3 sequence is CASSPGTGFGTEAFF. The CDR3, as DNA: TGTGCCAGCAGTCCTGGGACAGGGTTTGGCACTGAAGCTTTCTTT.

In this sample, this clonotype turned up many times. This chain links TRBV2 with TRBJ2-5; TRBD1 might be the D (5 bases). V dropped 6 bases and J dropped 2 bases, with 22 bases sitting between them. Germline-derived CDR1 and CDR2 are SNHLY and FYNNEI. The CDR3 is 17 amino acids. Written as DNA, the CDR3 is TGTGCCAGCAGCCAGAGAGTGCCAACAGGCCCTCAAGAGACCCAGTACTTC. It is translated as CASSQRVPTGPQETQYF.

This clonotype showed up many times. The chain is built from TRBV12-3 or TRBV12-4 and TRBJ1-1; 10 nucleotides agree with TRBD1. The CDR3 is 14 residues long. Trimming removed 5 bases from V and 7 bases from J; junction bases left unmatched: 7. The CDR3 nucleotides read TGTGCCAGCAGTGTGGACAGGGGGAAGGGTGAAGCTTTCTTT. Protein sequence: CASSVDRGKGEAFF.